Sequencing of this T cell receptor beta chain was carried out in a study of shared clonotypes between healthy human individuals (dated by TCRdb to about 2020). As for the study more broadly: A couple of women and three men aged 18 to 49 years were included in the cohort. For each donor, CD4 naive and CD4 memory were each given three plates, CD8 naive was given two plates, and CD8 memory was given one plate. To estimate repertoire size and how much clonotype sharing occurs between individuals, the study deeply sequenced the blood TCR repertoires of several healthy adults. To increase sequencing depth and limit assay-specific biases, TCR repertoire library preparation and sequencing were carried out by different laboratories using diverse techniques. Leukapheresis yielded between about 0.9 and 9 billion PBMCs per donor. Overall study outcomes, separate from this receptor: Compared with non-shared clonotypes, the clonotypes found in all four sorted-subset donors had higher generation probabilities. Across four donors, around 5% of naive CD4, roughly 3.8% of naive CD8, 2% to 2.5% of memory CD4, and approximately 0.4% of memory CD8 clonotypes were shared. Only blood was sampled, and tissue TCR repertoires likely differ from those in blood. The genetic and exposure-history diversity represented was limited by the small number of donors. Naive subsets generally had larger estimated clonotype richness than memory subsets. Even with the large sequencing depth, rarefaction of the sorted-subset datasets indicated that sequencing was incomplete. Pairwise subsampling indicated that sequencing depth was expected to affect the degree of clonotype sharing among donors.

This clone was seen only once. Its cognate antigen has yet to be identified. There are no base qualities to consult, and no much larger clone falls within one base. TCR CDR3 regions were amplified from genomic DNA by multiplex PCR using the deep immunoSEQ assay. Genomic DNA extracted from each cell subset was distributed evenly over all wells of several immunoSEQ 96-well plates, and each plate served as one replicate. For sorted subsets, each replicate PCR was loaded with roughly 200 ng genomic DNA, equivalent to 25,000 to 35,000 T cell genomes. Purified libraries were measured with a Qubit 3.0 fluorometer, size-checked on a Bioanalyzer 2100, and measured again with the KAPA Library Quantification kit. Each immunoSEQ 96-well plate was sequenced on its own single-read 150-cycle Illumina NextSeq 550 flow cell. In the source study's methods: Because the immunoSEQ output included only junctional sequences and no quality scores, the filtering could not be the same as the filtering used for full-length reads. To assign V/J genes and CDR3, sequences were annotated using PyIR, a Python wrapper for IgBLAST v1.9, with IMGT germline references. Reads were removed for weak V/J assignments (E-value above 1e-6), missing CDR3, stop codons, out-of-frame junctions, or ambiguous translated residues. V3J clonotypes were defined by identical inferred V gene, J gene, and CDR3 amino acid sequence. To compute the percentage overlap between repertoires, the number of shared unique clonotypes was divided by the size of the smaller repertoire. RTK rarefaction, the Chao1 estimator, and Recon v2.1 estimates of unobserved clonotypes were used to assess repertoire richness. Generation probabilities for all TCRbeta clonotypes obtained by the gDNA method from several donors were computed using OLGA. TCRdb stores this immuneACCESS table with in-frame sequences only. Part of the clones is absent; in the studies checked, under half of the shortfall reflects unresolved V genes, and no reason is known for the rest. For V, J and clone size, that table is used; D and trimming come from the DNA. Recorded for this sample are approximately 2.1 million clones; 80% to 95% of them occurred a single time. 0.3% to 0.4% of the sample lies in the top ten.

The CDR3 sequence holds 14 residues, the cysteine and phenylalanine included. The read is trimmed to its CDR3 DNA, 42 bases read in frame from base 1. The germline V end is reduced by 6 bases and the J end by 5 bases; junction bases left unmatched: 6. The germline V gene (reference sequence) yields WNHNN for CDR1 and SYGVQD for CDR2. Healthy HIV-negative adults with no recently reported acute infections or vaccinations were included as donors. Only Caucasian adults living in Nashville, Tennessee, USA were represented among the donors. Magnetic negative selection was used to enrich CD4+ T cells, after which naive cells were positively selected on CD45RA and the negative fraction became the memory subset. Blood was collected by leukapheresis, and PBMCs were isolated by Ficoll-Histopaque density gradient centrifugation and then cryopreserved in liquid nitrogen vapor phase. Purity and quantity of every magnetically sorted T cell population were checked by analytical flow cytometry. From each sorted fraction, genomic DNA was isolated and quantified by UV absorbance on a Nanodrop 2000c.

This TCR came from a young man in good health. Some clones in this sample may be carry-over from other donors' samples. The rearrangement combines TRBV10-1 with TRBJ1-1; 10 bases in the junction line up with TRBD1. The sequencing sample was made of naive CD4+ T cells from PBMCs. Per the publication, the cell subset or site label means: CD45RA+ positively selected. The DNA sequence is TGCGCCAGCAGCCGGGACAGGGGAAAAACTGAAGCTTTCTTT. This gives the protein CASSRDRGKTEAFF.